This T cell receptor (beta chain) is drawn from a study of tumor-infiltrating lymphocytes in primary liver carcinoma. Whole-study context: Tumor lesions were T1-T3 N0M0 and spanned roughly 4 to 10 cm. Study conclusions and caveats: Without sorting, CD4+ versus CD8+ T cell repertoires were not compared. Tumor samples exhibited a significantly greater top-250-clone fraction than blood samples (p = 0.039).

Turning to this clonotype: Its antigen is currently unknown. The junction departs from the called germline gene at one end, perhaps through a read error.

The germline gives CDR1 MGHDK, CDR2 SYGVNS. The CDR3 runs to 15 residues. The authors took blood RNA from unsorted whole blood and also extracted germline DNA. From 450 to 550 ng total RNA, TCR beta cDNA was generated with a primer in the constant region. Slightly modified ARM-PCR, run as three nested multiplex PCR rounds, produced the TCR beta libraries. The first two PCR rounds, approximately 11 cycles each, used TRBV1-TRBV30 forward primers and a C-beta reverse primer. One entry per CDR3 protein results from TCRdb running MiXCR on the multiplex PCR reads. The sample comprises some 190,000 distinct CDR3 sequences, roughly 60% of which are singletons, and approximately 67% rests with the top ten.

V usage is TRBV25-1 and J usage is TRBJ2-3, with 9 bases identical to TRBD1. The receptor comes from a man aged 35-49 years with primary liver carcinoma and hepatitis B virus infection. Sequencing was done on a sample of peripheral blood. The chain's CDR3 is CASSELGDREVHPIF. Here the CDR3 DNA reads TGTGCCAGCAGTGAATTAGGGGACAGGGAAGTTCACCCAATTTTT. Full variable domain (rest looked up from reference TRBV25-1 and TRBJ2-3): EADIYQTPRYLVIGTGKKITLECSQTMGHDKMYWYQQDPGMELHLIHYSYGVNSTEKGDLSSESTVSRIRTEHFPLTLESARPSHTSQYLCASSELGDREVHPIFGPGTRLTVL.